These 12 T cell receptor beta chains were all obtained from the same sample, sequenced in a study of CD8 T cells in Susac syndrome. Reverse transcription of 0.5 to 1 ug RNA was performed with random hexamers. Via MiXCR, TCRdb re-called the immunoSEQ multiplex PCR reads, giving one row per CDR3 protein. The top ten hold around 0.1% of the sample, which has approximately 190,000 distinct CDR3 sequences, more than 90% seen once. What was sequenced was CD4+ T cells from PBMCs. These receptors all stem from a human donor with Susac syndrome.

The chain links TRBV20-1 to TRBJ1-2; D may be TRBD1 (5 bases). Trimming cost V 3 bases and J 12 bases, with 14 bases left between them. The CDR3 loop spans 11 amino acids. The germline CDR1 and CDR2 sequences are DFQATT and SNEGSKA (reference sequence). The CDR3 is CSASRQGIHTF. The CDR3 DNA follows: TGCAGTGCTAGTCGTCAGGGTATCCACACCTTC.

This CDR3 is CSAKAGALQETQYF. In DNA, the CDR3 is TGCAGTGCTAAAGCGGGGGCCTTGCAAGAGACCCAGTACTTC. This chain links TRBV20-1 with TRBJ2-5; 8 bases map to TRBD2. V lost 4 bases to trimming and J lost 2 bases; unmatched junction nucleotides: 6. This CDR3 region has 14 residues. Looked up from germline, CDR1 is DFQATT and CDR2 is SNEGSKA (reference sequence).

The chain uses TRBV19 and TRBJ1-2; no reliable D call. This CDR3 is 14 amino acids long. V lost 0 bases and J lost 5, with 10 bases in between. Germline CDR1 and CDR2: LNHDA and SQIVND (reference sequence). In DNA, the CDR3 is TGTGCCAGTAGTATAGAGGCGAGGGCTTATGGCTACACCTTC. Residues: CASSIEARAYGYTF.

The rearrangement joins TRBV6-5 to TRBJ2-3; TRBD2 agrees at 7 bases. With V trimmed by 6 bases and J by 5 bases, 8 bases remained unmatched. Germline V gives CDR1 MNHEY, CDR2 SVGAGI. The CDR3 is 14 residues long. The CDR3 DNA is TGTGCCAGCAGGGCCAGCGGGGAAGGAGATACGCAGTATTTT. This translates into CASRASGEGDTQYF.

The chain employs TRBV20-1 and TRBJ2-3, with TRBD2 identical over 13 bases. CDR1 is DFQATT and CDR2 is SNEGSKA in the germline V gene (reference sequence). Unmatched junction bases numbered 2, after V lost 4 bases and J lost 7 bases. The CDR3 covers 13 residues. As DNA, the CDR3 is TGCAGTGCTAAACTAGCGGGGGGGAATACGCAGTATTTT. It codes for CSAKLAGGNTQYF.

This chain joins TRBV9 and TRBJ2-2; 8 bases agree with TRBD1. Trimming cost V 4 bases and J 5 bases; bases outside gene matches: 10. Per the germline V gene, CDR1 is SGDLS and CDR2 is YYNGEE. The CDR3 consists of 16 residues. In nucleotides, the CDR3 is TGTGCCAGCAGCCCCCATCTTCAGGGGGCGACCGGGGAGCTGTTTTTT. Its protein is CASSPHLQGATGELFF.

The rearrangement links TRBV5-4 to TRBJ2-7, with D perhaps TRBD1 or TRBD2 (5 bases each). V dropped 1 base and J dropped 3 bases, with 20 bases sitting between them. Germline loops: CDR1 SGHNT, CDR2 YYREEE (reference sequence). The CDR3 is made up of 17 amino acids. The CDR3 bases are TGTGCCAGCAGCTTGTCGGGTGGGGCGTTCGGGGACTACGAGCAGTACTTC. It yields the protein CASSLSGGAFGDYEQYF.

This clonotype was observed a handful of times. The chain joins TRBV5-4 to TRBJ1-2, with D hard to call. CDR1 SGHNT and CDR2 YYREEE come from the germline V gene (reference sequence). The ends were cut back, 4 bases at V and 2 bases at J, with 9 bases in the middle. This CDR3 spans 13 amino acids. CDR3: CASSPGENYGYTF. The DNA of the CDR3 is TGTGCCAGCAGCCCGGGAGAAAACTATGGCTACACCTTC.

This clonotype was observed a single time. This CDR3 reads CAWSARQGSQPQHF. The CDR3, as DNA: TGTGCCTGGAGTGCTCGACAGGGCTCTCAGCCCCAGCATTTT. The chain combines TRBV30 with TRBJ1-5, with 7 bases lining up with TRBD1. This CDR3 has 14 residues. Germline CDR1 is GTSNPN and CDR2 is SVGIG (reference sequence). J lost 6 bases, V lost 1 base, and 6 bases had no gene match.

The chain employs TRBV11-2 and TRBJ2-3; 9 bases match TRBD2. The length of the CDR3 is 16 residues. Per the germline V gene, CDR1 is SGHAT and CDR2 is FQNNGV. Germline trimming cut 1 base from V and 4 bases from J; bases unmatched to any gene: 6. The CDR3 coding sequence is TGTGCCAGCAGCTTAGGCGCGGGGGGGCACGCAGATACGCAGTATTTT. Amino acid sequence: CASSLGAGGHADTQYF.

This clonotype has a single count. The chain uses TRBV28 and TRBJ2-2, with TRBD2 as a possible D gene (5 bases). Germline V gene lookup returns CDR1 MDHEN and CDR2 SYDVKM. The CDR3 covers 18 residues. V was cut by 5 bases and J by 0 bases, with 19 bases left in between. DNA for the CDR3: TGTGCCAGCAGTCCCCTGAGGGTGCGGGCCTCGAACACCGGGGAGCTGTTTTTT. It yields the protein CASSPLRVRASNTGELFF.

This clonotype was picked up one time. The V gene is TRBV12-3 or TRBV12-4, the J gene TRBJ1-4; TRBD1 agrees at 7 bases. The CDR3 has 15 amino acids. The J segment lost 5 bases and the V segment lost 8 bases, leaving 11 bases of the junction unmatched. Here the CDR3 reads CASARQGGRNEKLFF. Here the CDR3 DNA reads TGTGCCAGCGCCCGACAGGGCGGGAGGAATGAAAAACTGTTTTTT.